This TCR beta chain was captured by sequencing in a study of T cells after yellow fever vaccination (dated by TCRdb to the late 2010s). Regarding the research as a whole: The SMART-Seq v4 Ultra Low Input RNA kit was used to prepare libraries from fractions with low cell numbers. To follow T-cell clones before and after primary and booster YFV17D yellow fever vaccination, bulk TCR alpha and beta repertoires were sequenced over time. Two healthy male donors made up the cohort, one aged 18 to 30 years and the other aged 30 to 39 years. Bulk PBMC replicates and cell subsets were isolated from blood drawn at multiple timepoints before and after both primary and secondary immunization.

For sequencing, an Illumina NovaSeq 6000 was employed. Synthesis of TCR cDNA relied on 5'RACE template switching, a step that introduced a universal primer site along with unique molecular identifiers. Priming for cDNA synthesis came from both the TCR alpha and TCR beta constant segments. Libraries were amplified in two PCR steps, with sample barcodes and sequencing adapters added in the second step. Sequencing of the libraries was done on either Illumina HiSeq 2500 (2x100 bp) or NovaSeq (2x150 bp). The authors' pipeline ran thus. MIGEC handled demultiplexing of reads and collapsing into UMI consensus sequences, while MiXCR performed V(D)J alignment. Clonotypes responding to the vaccine were identified with edgeR on replicate PBMC samples, with the criteria of FDR below 0.01 and a log2 fold change above 5 up to day 15. CD4 or CD8 identity was assigned to each bulk clonotype according to whether the clonotype was present at higher abundance in the sequenced CD4 repertoire or the sequenced CD8 repertoire. TCRdb reran the public reads through fastp at Q25 and MiXCR, keeping productive beta chains. Identical CDR3 protein sequences are pooled into one entry, listed with their most common genes and DNA. It is TCRdb's table, rather than the study itself, that gives the V and J calls and clone size. For this sample the table gives around 120,000 distinct CDR3 sequences, of which around 15% were detected only once. Approximately 43% of the sample comes from the top ten.

Study-wide findings and limitations: A small fraction of clonotypes appeared in both the CD4 and CD8 compartments, likely as a result of convergent recombination. Computational filtering was required because FACS-sorted repertoires could contain abundant contaminating clonotypes from the bulk population. The secondary T-cell response was weaker than the primary response but faster, peaking on day 5 instead of day 15. Most clones expanded after primary vaccination were re-detected after the booster (almost 97% of CD4 and roughly 87% of CD8), suggesting broad memory maintenance. The study included only two donors, which limits how far the findings can be generalized.

As regards this clonotype: This receptor's antigen is unknown. No quality values exist for individual bases; no much larger clone is one base distant.

The germline V gene encodes CDR1 SGHVS and CDR2 FNYEAQ. Trimming at the junction amounts to 1 base on V and 5 bases on J, and the germline ends lie 16 bases apart. Inclusive of the bounding cysteine and phenylalanine, the CDR3 is 16 residues long. The CDR3 DNA has 48 bases and is translated from base 1. Interpreted using the paper, the treatment or condition label stands for: live attenuated yellow fever vaccine strain. A standard Ficoll-Paque protocol was used to isolate PBMCs from peripheral blood. Dynabeads CD4 and CD8 positive selection kits were used to isolate CD4 and CD8 T-cell fractions. TriZol was used to extract RNA from bulk PBMCs, CD4 and CD8 fractions, and dextramer-positive and dextramer-negative fractions.

The chain couples TRBV7-6 to TRBJ2-3; the D gene is perhaps TRBD2, on 6 matching bases. The sequencing here drew on CD8+ T cells sorted from PBMCs, taken 5 days after the yellow fever booster vaccination. The sequence derives from a man younger than 35 who received the YFV17D yellow fever vaccine. The DNA sequence follows: TGTGCCAGCAGCTTAGTGGGGGGAGACAGCGAAGATACGCAGTATTTT. It is translated as CASSLVGGDSEDTQYF.